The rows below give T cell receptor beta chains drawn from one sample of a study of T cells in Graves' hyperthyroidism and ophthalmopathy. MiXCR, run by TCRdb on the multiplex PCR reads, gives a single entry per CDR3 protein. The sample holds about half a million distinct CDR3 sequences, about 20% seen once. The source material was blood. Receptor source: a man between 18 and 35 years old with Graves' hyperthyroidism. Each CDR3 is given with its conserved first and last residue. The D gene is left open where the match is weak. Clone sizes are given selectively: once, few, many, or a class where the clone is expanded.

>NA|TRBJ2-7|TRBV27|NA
CASIRTPSSYEQYF
TGTGCCAGCATCCGGACACCGAGCTCCTACGAGCAGTACTTC
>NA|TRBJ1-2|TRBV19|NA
CASSTPSGYGYTF
TGTGCCAGTAGTACGCCGAGTGGCTATGGCTACACCTTC
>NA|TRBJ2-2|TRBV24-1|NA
CATSDRVNTGELFF
TGTGCCACCAGTGATAGAGTGAACACCGGGGAGCTGTTTTTT
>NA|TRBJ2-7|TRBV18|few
CASSPPGELGEQYF
TGTGCCAGCTCACCACCGGGAGAGCTGGGCGAGCAGTACTTC
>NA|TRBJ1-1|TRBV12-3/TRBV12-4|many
CASTPELMNTEAFF
TGTGCCAGCACCCCCGAGCTTATGAACACTGAAGCTTTCTTT
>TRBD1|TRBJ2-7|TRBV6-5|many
CASGNRGWNEQYF
TGTGCCAGCGGTAACAGGGGCTGGAACGAGCAGTACTTC
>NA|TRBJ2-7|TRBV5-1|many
CASSSDVNVGYEQYF
TGCGCCAGCAGCTCCGACGTTAACGTAGGCTACGAGCAGTACTTC
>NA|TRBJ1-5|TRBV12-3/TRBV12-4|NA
CASSLAGSLNQPQHF
TGTGCCAGCAGTTTGGCAGGCTCCCTCAATCAGCCCCAGCATTTT
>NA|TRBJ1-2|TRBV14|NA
CASSQDRSNRGYTF
TGTGCCAGCAGCCAAGATCGCTCCAATCGCGGCTACACCTTC
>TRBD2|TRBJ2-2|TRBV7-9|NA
CASSFSRGDTGELFF
TGTGCCAGCAGCTTTTCTCGGGGGGACACCGGGGAGCTGTTTTTT
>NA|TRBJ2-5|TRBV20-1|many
CSAMWDTETQYF
TGCAGTGCTATGTGGGATACGGAGACCCAGTACTTC
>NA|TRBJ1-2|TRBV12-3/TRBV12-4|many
CASSPQLGRGRGGYTF
TGTGCCAGCAGTCCTCAGTTGGGAAGGGGAAGGGGAGGCTACACCTTC
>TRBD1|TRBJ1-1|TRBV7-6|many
CASSPGGWDTEAFF
TGTGCCAGCAGTCCAGGGGGCTGGGACACTGAAGCTTTCTTT
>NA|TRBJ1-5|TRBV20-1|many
CSACLRGDSNQPQHF
TGCAGTGCTTGCCTCCGAGGTGATAGCAATCAGCCCCAGCATTTT
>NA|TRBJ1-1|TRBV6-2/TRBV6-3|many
CASRSYVGRDGVSGTEAFF
TGTGCCAGCCGCAGTTACGTGGGCAGGGACGGTGTGTCCGGCACTGAAGCTTTCTTT
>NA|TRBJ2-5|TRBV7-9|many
CASSPYGEGGKTQYF
TGTGCCAGCAGCCCCTACGGGGAGGGGGGGAAGACCCAGTACTTC
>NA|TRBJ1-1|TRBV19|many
CASSIAAVTMTTEAFF
TGTGCCAGTAGTATAGCCGCGGTGACAATGACCACTGAAGCTTTCTTT
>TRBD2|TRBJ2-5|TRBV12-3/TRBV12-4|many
CASTRLAGALTTQYF
TGTGCCAGCACGAGGCTAGCGGGGGCCCTTACGACCCAGTACTTC
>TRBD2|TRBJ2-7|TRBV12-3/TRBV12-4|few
CASSLLAASYEQYF
TGTGCCAGCAGTTTGCTAGCGGCCTCCTACGAGCAGTACTTC
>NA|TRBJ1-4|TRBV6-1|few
CASNRASGALNEKLFF
TGTGCCAGCAATAGAGCGTCGGGGGCTCTAAATGAAAAACTGTTTTTT
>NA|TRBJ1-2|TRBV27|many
CASSLVGLDGYTF
TGTGCCAGCAGTTTAGTAGGGTTGGATGGCTACACCTTC
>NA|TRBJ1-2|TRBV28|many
CASSLGRSYGYTF
TGTGCCAGCAGTTTGGGGCGGTCCTATGGCTACACCTTC
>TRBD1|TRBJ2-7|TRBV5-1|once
CASNRGTGASYEQYF
TGCGCCAGCAATCGGGGGACAGGAGCCTCCTACGAGCAGTACTTC
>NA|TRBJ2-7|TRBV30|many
CAWSVQPYEQYF
TGTGCCTGGAGTGTCCAACCCTACGAGCAGTACTTC
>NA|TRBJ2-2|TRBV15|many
CATSRGLAGELFF
TGTGCCACCAGCAGGGGGCTTGCCGGGGAGCTGTTTTTT
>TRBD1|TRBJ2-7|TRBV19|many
CASSARTGLLYEQYF
TGTGCCAGTAGTGCCCGGACAGGGCTCCTTTACGAGCAGTACTTC
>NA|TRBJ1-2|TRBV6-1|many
CASRDWYGYTF
TGTGCCAGCAGGGACTGGTATGGCTACACCTTC
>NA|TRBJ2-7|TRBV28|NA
CASSLGLGPTEQYF
TGTGCCAGCAGTTTAGGGTTAGGGCCCACCGAGCAGTACTTC
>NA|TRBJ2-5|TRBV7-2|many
CASSLAGRQETQYF
TGTGCCAGCAGCCTCGCCGGGAGACAAGAGACCCAGTACTTC
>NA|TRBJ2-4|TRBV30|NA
CAWSHGGRDIQYF
TGTGCCTGGAGTCATGGGGGTAGGGACATTCAGTACTTC
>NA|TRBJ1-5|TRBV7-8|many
CASSLMGVSNQPQHF
TGTGCCAGCAGCTTGATGGGGGTCAGCAATCAGCCCCAGCATTTT
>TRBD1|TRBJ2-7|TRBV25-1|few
CASSGQQGASYEQYF
TGTGCCAGCAGTGGACAACAGGGGGCCTCCTACGAGCAGTACTTC
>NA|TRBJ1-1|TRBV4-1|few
CASSVGHILNTEAFF
TGCGCCAGCTCCGTCGGACACATTTTGAACACTGAAGCTTTCTTT
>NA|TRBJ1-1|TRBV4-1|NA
CASSQDAQGSTEAFF
TGCGCCAGCAGCCAAGATGCCCAGGGAAGCACTGAAGCTTTCTTT
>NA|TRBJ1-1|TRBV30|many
CAWSEGKAFF
TGTGCCTGGAGTGAGGGCAAGGCTTTCTTT
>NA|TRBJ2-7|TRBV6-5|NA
CASSSRDTRIYEQYF
TGTGCCAGCAGTTCAAGGGACACCCGTATCTACGAGCAGTACTTC
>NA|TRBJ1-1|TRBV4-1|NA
CASSQDPGFVNTEAFF
TGCGCCAGCAGCCAAGATCCGGGGTTCGTGAACACTGAAGCTTTCTTT
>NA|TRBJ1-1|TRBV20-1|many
CSAQGTTEAFF
TGCAGTGCACAAGGGACGACTGAAGCTTTCTTT
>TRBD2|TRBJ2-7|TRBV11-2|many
CASSLRGGPEQYF
TGTGCCAGCAGCTTGCGGGGGGGCCCCGAGCAGTACTTC
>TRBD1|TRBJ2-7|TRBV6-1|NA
CASDIRGPGYEQYF
TGTGCCAGCGATATCAGGGGGCCTGGCTACGAGCAGTACTTC
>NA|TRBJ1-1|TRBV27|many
CASRGGNMNTEAFF
TGTGCCAGCAGGGGAGGGAATATGAACACTGAAGCTTTCTTT